This T cell receptor (beta chain) was found in a study of T cells in Graves' hyperthyroidism and ophthalmopathy. Deletions cut 4 bases from V and 0 bases from J, with 10 bases between. Germline CDR1 ENHRY, CDR2 SYGVKD. CDR3 length: 15 amino acids. Absent ophthalmopathy progression within 18 months defined stable Graves' hyperthyroidism. The PBMCs were taken from over 9.5 ml of fresh peripheral blood. Researchers amplified the TCR beta CDR3 regions from RNA transcripts. An initial round of RT-PCR targeting the TCR CDR3 relied on the HTBI primer set. Using its own MiXCR run on the multiplex PCR reads, TCRdb lists one record per CDR3 protein. Altogether fewer than 110,000 distinct CDR3 sequences are present, approximately 50% being singletons, with the ten largest covering 20% to 30%.

This TCR was recovered from a middle-aged man with Graves' hyperthyroidism. Sequenced material: blood. The chain uses TRBV10-3 and TRBJ2-1; D perhaps matches TRBD2 (5 bases). The CDR3 region is CAISGRTTSYNEQFF. CDR3 coding DNA: TGTGCCATCAGTGGGAGGACCACCTCCTACAATGAGCAGTTCTTC.